Below, 8 T cell receptor beta chains from the same sample are listed, as sequenced in a study of post-analysis software for immune sequencing data. Their cognate antigens are unknown. Regarding the study as a whole: About five TRBV segments appeared more often in patients than in controls, and TRBV5-6, TRBV5-1 and TRBV20-1 were among these.

cDNA libraries of TCR beta carried unique molecular identifiers. TCRdb reanalysed the PCR reads using MiXCR and keeps one entry per CDR3 protein. The repertoire has roughly 400,000 distinct CDR3 sequences, roughly 40% of them found once; the top ten carry around 8%. Sequencing used blood. The receptors derive from a girl aged 2-10 years with multiple sclerosis.

The gene calls are TRBV11-3 and TRBJ2-7; perhaps TRBD1 as D (6 bases). The CDR3 extends over 13 amino acids. Germline V gene sequence: CDR1 SGHNT, CDR2 YENEEA. As DNA, the CDR3 is TGTTCCCTCTCGGCGGACAGCTCCTACGAGCAGTACTTC. This encodes CSLSADSSYEQYF.

This clonotype has at least ten counts. V is TRBV6-5 and J is TRBJ2-6; 8 nucleotides match TRBD1. Trimming removed 2 bases from V and 2 bases from J; junction bases left unmatched: 2. The V gene's germline CDR1 is MNHEY and CDR2 SVGAGI. The CDR3 sequence is 16 residues long. The CDR3: CASSYEQGAGANVLTF. CDR3 bases: TGTGCCAGCAGTTACGAACAGGGGGCTGGGGCCAACGTCCTGACTTTC.

The gene calls are TRBV5-1 and TRBJ1-1; a possible D gene is TRBD1 (6 bases). This CDR3 is built from 15 residues. Germline CDR1 and CDR2: SGHRS and YFSETQ. Trimming pared 3 bases from V and 3 bases from J, leaving 15 bases between. The CDR3 sequence is CASSSLGARDTEAFF. CDR3 nucleotides: TGCGCCAGCAGCTCTCTGGGGGCACGAGACACTGAAGCTTTCTTT.

This clonotype is a singleton in its sample. The chain uses TRBV4-3 and TRBJ2-7, with D perhaps TRBD1 (6 bases). V lost 0 bases to trimming and J lost 2 bases, with 32 bases between them. The CDR3 has 22 amino acids. Germline V gives CDR1 LGHNA, CDR2 YSLEER. CDR3 in amino acids: CASSQDLLGPGVKRGEPYEQYF. The CDR3 DNA reads as TGCGCCAGCAGCCAAGATTTGCTGGGGCCAGGGGTTAAACGAGGGGAACCCTACGAGCAGTACTTC.

This clonotype was seen only a few times. The chain joins TRBV27 to TRBJ1-4, with 10 positions matching TRBD1. CDR3 length: 16 amino acids. Per the germline V gene, CDR1 is MNHEY and CDR2 is SMNVEV (reference sequence). Germline trimming cut 2 bases from V and 3 bases from J; bases unmatched to any gene: 3. This chain's CDR3 is CASSLGGQGPNEKLFF. The CDR3 DNA follows: TGTGCCAGCAGTTTAGGGGGACAGGGGCCTAATGAAAAACTGTTTTTT.

The chain employs TRBV12-3 or TRBV12-4 and TRBJ2-1; no definite D call. The CDR3 runs 14 residues. V was trimmed by 0 bases and J by 6 bases, leaving 9 bases between them. In nucleotides, the CDR3 is TGTGCCAGCAGTTTAGCGCTGACCCCCAATGAGCAGTTCTTC. Translation: CASSLALTPNEQFF.

This clonotype was found a few times. The V and J genes are TRBV28 and TRBJ2-7; 7 positions match TRBD1. Germline V gene data show CDR1 as MDHEN and CDR2 as SYDVKM. V lost 5 bases to trimming and J lost 4 bases; unmatched junction nucleotides: 8. The CDR3 contains 14 residues. The CDR3 loop reads CASSKTGQIYEQYF. Here the CDR3 DNA reads TGTGCCAGCAGTAAGACGGGACAGATTTACGAGCAGTACTTC.

The rearrangement links TRBV5-6 to TRBJ2-5, with TRBD2 matching over 8 bases. This CDR3 has 15 residues. Germline CDR1 is SGHDT and CDR2 is YYEEEE. J was trimmed by 4 bases and V by 1 base; bases with no gene match: 6. CDR3 loop: CASSLYGRGSETQYF. The CDR3 nucleotides read TGTGCCAGCAGCTTGTACGGGAGGGGGTCAGAGACCCAGTACTTC.